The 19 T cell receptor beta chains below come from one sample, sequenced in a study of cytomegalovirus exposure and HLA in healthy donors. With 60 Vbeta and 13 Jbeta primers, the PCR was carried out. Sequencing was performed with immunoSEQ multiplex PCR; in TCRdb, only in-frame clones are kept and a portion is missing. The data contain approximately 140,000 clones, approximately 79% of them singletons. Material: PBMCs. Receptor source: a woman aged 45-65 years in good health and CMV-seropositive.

The CDR3 sequence is CASSGPGQGALEQYF. In nucleotides, the CDR3 is TGTGCCAGCTCAGGGCCGGGACAGGGGGCCCTCGAGCAGTACTTC. The rearrangement links TRBV18 to TRBJ2-7, with 12 positions matching TRBD1. V lost 5 bases and J lost 6; bases outside the gene matches: 8. The CDR3 totals 15 residues. CDR1 is KGHSH, CDR2 LQKENI, per germline.

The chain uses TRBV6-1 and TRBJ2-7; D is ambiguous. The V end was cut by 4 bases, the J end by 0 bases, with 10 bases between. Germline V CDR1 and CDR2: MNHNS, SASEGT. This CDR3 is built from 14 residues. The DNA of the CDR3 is TGTGCCAGCAGTGCATTACACAGCTCCTACGAGCAGTACTTC. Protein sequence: CASSALHSSYEQYF.

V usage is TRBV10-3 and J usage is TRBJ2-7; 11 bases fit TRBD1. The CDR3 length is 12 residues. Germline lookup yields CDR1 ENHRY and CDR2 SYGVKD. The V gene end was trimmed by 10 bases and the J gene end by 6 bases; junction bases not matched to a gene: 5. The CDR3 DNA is TGTGCCACCACCGGGACAGGGGGCGAGCAGTACTTC. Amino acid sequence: CATTGTGGEQYF.

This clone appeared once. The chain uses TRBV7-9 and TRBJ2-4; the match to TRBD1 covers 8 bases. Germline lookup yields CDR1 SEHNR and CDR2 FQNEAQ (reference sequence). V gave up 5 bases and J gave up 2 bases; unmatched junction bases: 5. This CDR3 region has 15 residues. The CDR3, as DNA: TGTGCCAGCAGCATACAGGGGGAAACCAAAAACATTCAGTACTTC. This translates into CASSIQGETKNIQYF.

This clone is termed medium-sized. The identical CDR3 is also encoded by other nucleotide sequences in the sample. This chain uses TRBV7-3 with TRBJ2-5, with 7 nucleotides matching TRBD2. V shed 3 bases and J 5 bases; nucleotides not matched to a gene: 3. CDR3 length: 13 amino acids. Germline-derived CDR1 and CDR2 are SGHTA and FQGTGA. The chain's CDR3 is CASSFTGGETQYF. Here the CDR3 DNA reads TGTGCCAGCAGCTTCACCGGGGGGGAGACCCAGTACTTC.

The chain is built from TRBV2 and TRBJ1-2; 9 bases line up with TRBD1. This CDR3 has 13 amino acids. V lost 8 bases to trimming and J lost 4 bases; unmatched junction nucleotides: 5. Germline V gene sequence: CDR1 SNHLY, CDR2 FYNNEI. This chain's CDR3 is CASVGTGSYGYTF. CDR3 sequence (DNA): TGTGCCAGCGTTGGGACAGGGAGCTATGGCTACACCTTC.

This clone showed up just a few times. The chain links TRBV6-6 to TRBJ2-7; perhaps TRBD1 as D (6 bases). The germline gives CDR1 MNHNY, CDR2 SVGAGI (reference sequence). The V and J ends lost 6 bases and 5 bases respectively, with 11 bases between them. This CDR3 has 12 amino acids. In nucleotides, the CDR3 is TGTGCCAGCAGAACAGGGACCCACGAGCAGTACTTC. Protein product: CASRTGTHEQYF.

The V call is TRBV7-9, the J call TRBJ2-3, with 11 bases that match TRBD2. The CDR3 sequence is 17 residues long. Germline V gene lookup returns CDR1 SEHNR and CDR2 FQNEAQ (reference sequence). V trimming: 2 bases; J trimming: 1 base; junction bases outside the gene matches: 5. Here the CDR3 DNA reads TGTGCCAGCAGCTTACCTACTAGCGGGGGCGGCACAGATACGCAGTATTTT. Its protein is CASSLPTSGGGTDTQYF.

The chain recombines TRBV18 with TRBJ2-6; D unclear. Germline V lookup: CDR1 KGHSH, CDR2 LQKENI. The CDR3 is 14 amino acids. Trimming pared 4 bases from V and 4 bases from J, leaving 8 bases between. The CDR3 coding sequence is TGTGCCAGCTCACGAGAGAACGGGGCCAACGTCCTGACTTTC. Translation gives CASSRENGANVLTF.

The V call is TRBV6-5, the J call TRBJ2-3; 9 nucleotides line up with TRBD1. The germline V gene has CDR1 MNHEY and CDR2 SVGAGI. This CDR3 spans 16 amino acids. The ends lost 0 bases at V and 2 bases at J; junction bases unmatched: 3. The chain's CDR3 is CASSYSRTGATDTQYF. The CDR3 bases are TGTGCCAGCAGTTACTCCAGGACAGGGGCCACAGATACGCAGTATTTT.

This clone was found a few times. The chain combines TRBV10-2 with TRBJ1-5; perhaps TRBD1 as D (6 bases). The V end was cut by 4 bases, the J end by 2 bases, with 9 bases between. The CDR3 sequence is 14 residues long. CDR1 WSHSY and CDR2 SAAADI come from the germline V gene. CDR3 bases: TGCGCCAGCAGTGCGGCAGGGGGCAATCAGCCCCAGCATTTT. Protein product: CASSAAGGNQPQHF.

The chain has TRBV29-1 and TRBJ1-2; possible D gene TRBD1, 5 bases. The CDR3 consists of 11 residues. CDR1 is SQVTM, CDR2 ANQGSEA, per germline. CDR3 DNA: TGCAGTGTGGGGGGGGACTATGGCTACACCTTC. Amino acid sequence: CSVGGDYGYTF. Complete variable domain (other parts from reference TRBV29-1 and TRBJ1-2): SAVISQKPSRDICQRGTSLTIQCQVDSQVTMMFWYRQQPGQSLTLIATANQGSEATYESGFVIDKFPISRPNLTFSTLTVSNMSPEDSSIYLCSVGGDYGYTFGSGTRLTVV.

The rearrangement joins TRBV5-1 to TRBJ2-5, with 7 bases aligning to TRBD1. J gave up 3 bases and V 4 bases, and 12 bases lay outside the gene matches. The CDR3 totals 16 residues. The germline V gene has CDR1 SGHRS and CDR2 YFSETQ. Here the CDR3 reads CASSPLSGTAEETQYF. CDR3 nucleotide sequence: TGCGCCAGCAGCCCGCTATCCGGGACAGCAGAAGAGACCCAGTACTTC.

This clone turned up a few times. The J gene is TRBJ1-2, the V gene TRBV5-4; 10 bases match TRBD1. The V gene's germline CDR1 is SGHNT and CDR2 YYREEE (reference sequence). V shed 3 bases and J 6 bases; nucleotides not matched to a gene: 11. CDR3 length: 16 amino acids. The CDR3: CASSSTPGTGDNGYTF. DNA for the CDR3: TGTGCCAGCAGCTCGACCCCCGGGACAGGGGACAATGGCTACACCTTC.

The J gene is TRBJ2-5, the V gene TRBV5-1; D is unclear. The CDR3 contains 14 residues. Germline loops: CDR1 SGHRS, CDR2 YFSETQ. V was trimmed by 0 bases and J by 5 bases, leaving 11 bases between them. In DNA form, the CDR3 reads TGCGCCAGCAGCTTGGGGATTTCGAGGGAGACCCAGTACTTC. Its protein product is CASSLGISRETQYF.

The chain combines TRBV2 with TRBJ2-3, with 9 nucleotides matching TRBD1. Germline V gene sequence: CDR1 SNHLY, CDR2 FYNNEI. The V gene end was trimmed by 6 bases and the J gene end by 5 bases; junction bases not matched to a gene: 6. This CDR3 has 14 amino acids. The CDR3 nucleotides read TGTGCCAGCAGGGGGGGACAGGGAAAAGATACGCAGTATTTT. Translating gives CASRGGQGKDTQYF.

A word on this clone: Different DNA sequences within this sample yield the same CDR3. In DNA, the CDR3 is TGTGCCAGCAGGACAAGTAGTAATGAGCAGTTCTTC. This gives the protein CASRTSSNEQFF. The chain uses TRBV6-6 and TRBJ2-1; D gene unclear. Germline V lookup: CDR1 MNHNY, CDR2 SVGAGI (reference sequence). Deletions cut 6 bases from V and 7 bases from J, with 10 bases between. CDR3 length: 12 amino acids.

CDR3 DNA: TGTGCCAGCTCACCGGCAGGGCTGAACACTGAAGCTTTCTTT. It yields the protein CASSPAGLNTEAFF. The V and J genes are TRBV18 and TRBJ1-1; possible D gene TRBD1, 5 bases. This CDR3 comprises 14 residues. Germline V gene lookup returns CDR1 KGHSH and CDR2 LQKENI. V was shortened by 3 bases and J by 0 bases, with 8 bases between the two germline ends.

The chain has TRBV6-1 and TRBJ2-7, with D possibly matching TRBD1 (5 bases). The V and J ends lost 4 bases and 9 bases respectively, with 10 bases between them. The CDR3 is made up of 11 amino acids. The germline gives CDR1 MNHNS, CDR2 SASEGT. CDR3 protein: CASSVGVRQYF. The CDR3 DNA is TGTGCCAGCAGTGTAGGGGTAAGGCAGTACTTC.